This TCR beta chain derives from a study of blood T cell repertoires in COVID-19. Across the study: Both acute and convalescent COVID-19 samples were obtained from the United States, Italy and Spain. T cells, B-cell-depleted T cells, or PBMCs supplied cDNA or gDNA.

Authors' data handling: How many nucleated cells were present was estimated from reference gene primer amplification. Only in-frame clones appear in the TCRdb table, and some are missing; sequencing was by immunoSEQ multiplex PCR. The V and J calls and the clone size are those of that table, but D and trimming were determined from the DNA. Of 70,000 to 95,000 clones detected, around 80% appear once; the ten largest clones hold less than 15%. V lost 3 bases and J lost 3; bases outside the gene matches: 3. Germline CDR1 reads KGHDR; CDR2 reads SFDVKD. CDR3 length: 17 residues. The specimen was peripheral blood. The receptor was derived from a human donor in a cohort sampled during active COVID-19. This chain uses TRBV24-1 with TRBJ2-1; 14 bases are a match to TRBD2. As DNA, the CDR3 is TGTGCCACCAGTGATAGTGGGACTAGCGGGGGCTACAATGAGCAGTTCTTC. It codes for CATSDSGTSGGYNEQFF.